These 16 T cell receptor beta chains were sequenced from one sample in a study of shared clonotypes between healthy human individuals. The method was immunoSEQ multiplex PCR; TCRdb's version includes in-frame clones alone and lacks a portion of them. Of 2,500,000 or so clones listed, 93% were seen once; the top ten hold about 0.38%. The material sequenced was naive CD4+ T cells from PBMCs. Described subset: CD45RA+ positively selected. The receptors were gathered from a man between 18 and 29 years old in good health. Some clones in this sample may be carry-over from other donors' samples.

V and J are TRBV9 and TRBJ2-1; 12 nucleotides align to TRBD2. The trim removed 3 bases at V and 10 bases at J, leaving 8 bases unmatched. The CDR3 spans 15 residues. Per germline, CDR1 SGDLS and CDR2 YYNGEE. As DNA, the CDR3 is TGTGCCAGCAGCGCTTCTGGGACTAGCGGGTTAGAGCAGTTCTTC. Protein product: CASSASGTSGLEQFF.

This chain connects TRBV10-3 to TRBJ2-2; the match to TRBD1 covers 9 bases. CDR3 length: 18 residues. J lost 4 bases, V lost 3 bases, and 12 bases had no gene match. The germline CDR1 and CDR2 sequences are ENHRY and SYGVKD. The CDR3 region is CAISDHWGQGGGTGELFF. Written as DNA, the CDR3 is TGTGCCATCAGTGACCATTGGGGACAGGGTGGGGGCACCGGGGAGCTGTTTTTT.

This clone occurred a few times. The chain has TRBV11-2 and TRBJ1-1, with D unresolved. Trimming pared 5 bases from V and 8 bases from J, leaving 6 bases between. Germline CDR1 is SGHAT and CDR2 is FQNNGV. The CDR3 covers 10 residues. The CDR3 DNA is TGTGCCAGCAGCCCACCCGAAGCTTTCTTT. Translation: CASSPPEAFF. Complete variable domain (other parts from reference TRBV11-2 and TRBJ1-1): EAGVAQSPRYKIIEKRQSVAFWCNPISGHATLYWYQQILGQGPKLLIQFQNNGVVDDSQLPKDRFSAERLKGVDSTLKIQPAKLEDSAVYLCASSPPEAFFGQGTRLTVV.

This clone was counted once. This chain uses TRBV19 with TRBJ1-2; 7 nucleotides match TRBD1. Germline V gene sequence: CDR1 LNHDA, CDR2 SQIVND (reference sequence). This CDR3 is 14 amino acids long. V trimming: 5 bases; J trimming: 6 bases; junction bases outside the gene matches: 9. The CDR3 here is CASSVTGDGDGYTF. DNA of the CDR3: TGTGCCAGTAGTGTAACAGGGGATGGCGATGGCTACACCTTC.

This chain connects TRBV4-2 to TRBJ2-7; 13 bases fit TRBD2. The germline gives CDR1 LGHNA, CDR2 YNFKEQ. There are 17 residues in the CDR3. Trimming removed 3 bases from V and 7 bases from J; junction bases left unmatched: 12. CDR3 DNA: TGTGCCAGCAGCCAGGCGGGGACTAGCGGGGCGCCTAGGGAGCAGTACTTC. Translated: CASSQAGTSGAPREQYF.

This chain joins TRBV6-1 and TRBJ1-4; 10 positions match TRBD1. Germline lookup yields CDR1 MNHNS and CDR2 SASEGT. With 6 bases clipped from V and 7 bases from J, the junction kept 8 bases outside the gene matches. The CDR3 is made up of 15 amino acids. The CDR3 nucleotides read TGTGCCAGCAGGGACAGGGGGTCTTACGGTGAAAAACTGTTTTTT. Amino acids: CASRDRGSYGEKLFF.

This chain joins TRBV7-3 and TRBJ2-1; D might be TRBD1 (5 bases). Trimming left V 5 bases short and J 3 bases short, with 5 bases between. CDR3 length: 12 residues. Germline V CDR1 and CDR2: SGHTA, FQGTGA. CDR3 protein: CASSDSYNEQFF. Here the CDR3 DNA reads TGTGCCAGCAGCGACAGCTACAATGAGCAGTTCTTC.

J is TRBJ1-4 and V is TRBV4-3; D remains ambiguous. The CDR3 has 13 residues. Germline values: CDR1 LGHNA, CDR2 YSLEER. V was pared by 5 bases and J by 6 bases, with 10 bases between. CDR3 DNA: TGCGCCAGCAGCGGAGGGAGGGATGAAAAACTGTTTTTT. Protein: CASSGGRDEKLFF.

V usage is TRBV12-5 and J usage is TRBJ2-3; D not resolved. Trimming removed 5 bases at V and 4 bases at J, with 10 bases between. Germline values: CDR1 LGHNT, CDR2 FRNRAP. The CDR3 loop spans 13 amino acids. CDR3 sequence reads: CASGRNLADTQYF. The CDR3 coding sequence is TGTGCTAGTGGTCGGAATCTGGCAGATACGCAGTATTTT. Full variable domain (remainder filled in from reference TRBV12-5 and TRBJ2-3): DARVTQTPRHKVTEMGQEVTMRCQPILGHNTVFWYRQTMMQGLELLAYFRNRAPLDDSGMPKDRFSAEMPDATLATLKIQPSEPRDSAVYFCASGRNLADTQYFGPGTRLTVL.

The rearrangement uses TRBV19 and TRBJ2-2, with 8 nucleotides matching TRBD1. From germline, CDR1 is LNHDA and CDR2 SQIVND (reference sequence). The trim removed 4 bases at V and 5 bases at J, leaving 9 bases unmatched. CDR3 length: 16 amino acids. The CDR3 bases are TGTGCCAGTAGTAGCTTGACAGGGGCGAGGACCGGGGAGCTGTTTTTT. As protein: CASSSLTGARTGELFF.

This clone was picked up one time. V usage is TRBV2 and J usage is TRBJ2-1, with D uncertain. V dropped 7 bases and J dropped 4 bases, with 14 bases sitting between them. The CDR3 loop spans 14 amino acids. Germline loops: CDR1 SNHLY, CDR2 FYNNEI. In nucleotides, the CDR3 is TGTGCCAGCACCTTCGTCCCCTTTTACAATGAGCAGTTCTTC. Translating gives CASTFVPFYNEQFF.

Concerning this clone: Other DNA sequences from this sample encode an identical CDR3 as well. The V call is TRBV28, the J call TRBJ2-7; TRBD2 agrees at 9 bases. The V gene's germline CDR1 is MDHEN and CDR2 SYDVKM. The CDR3 runs to 14 residues. Trimming removed 6 bases from V and 1 base from J; junction bases left unmatched: 4. The DNA for the CDR3 is TGTGCCAGCAGACGGCTAGCGGGGTCCTACGAGCAGTACTTC. Translating gives CASRRLAGSYEQYF.

The V and J genes are TRBV6-5 and TRBJ2-1; D uncertain. The CDR3 spans 16 residues. Per germline, CDR1 MNHEY and CDR2 SVGAGI. Trimming removed 2 bases at V and 10 bases at J, with 21 bases between. CDR3 DNA: TGTGCCAGCAGTTACATGAGACCTCCGAGTCCCCAAGAGCAGTTCTTC. Protein: CASSYMRPPSPQEQFF.

This clone was counted a few times. The chain uses TRBV2 and TRBJ1-1; D possibly corresponds to TRBD1 (6 bases). CDR3 length: 13 amino acids. The V end was cut by 7 bases, the J end by 0 bases, with 9 bases between. CDR1 and CDR2 (germline): SNHLY, FYNNEI. The CDR3 spells CASNRDLNTEAFF. As DNA, the CDR3 is TGTGCCAGCAACAGGGACCTGAACACTGAAGCTTTCTTT.

This sequence joins TRBV12-5 and TRBJ2-7; 7 bases map to TRBD1. This CDR3 is built from 15 residues. Germline loops: CDR1 LGHNT, CDR2 FRNRAP. V lost 7 bases and J lost 0; bases outside the gene matches: 9. CDR3 coding DNA: TGTGCTAGTGCCAAGGGACAGCCAGCCTCCTACGAGCAGTACTTC. It translates to CASAKGQPASYEQYF.

This chain uses TRBV5-1 with TRBJ1-4, with D perhaps TRBD1 (6 bases). The V gene lost 4 bases and the J gene lost 8 bases, with 18 bases spanning the gap. The CDR3 totals 15 residues. The germline V gene has CDR1 SGHRS and CDR2 YFSETQ. The CDR3 coding sequence is TGCGCCAGCAGCCTCACAGGGCAGGGAGGCGAAAAACTGTTTTTT. This encodes CASSLTGQGGEKLFF.